This T cell receptor (beta chain) originates from a study of T cell repertoires in cytomegalovirus infection. Study in general: Both a matching HLA type and CMV infection were indicated by public TCR beta signatures. Study conclusions and caveats: It was HLA-C-restricted CMV-specific TCR beta clonotypes that dominated the response ex vivo. Using cumulative public TCR beta family frequency, the authors identified those who carried CMV together with the relevant HLA.

The sample holds a few counts of this clonotype. Its matching antigen is unknown. TCRdb reprocessed the reads with MiXCR, giving one entry per CDR3 protein. The sample lists some 160,000 distinct CDR3 sequences, roughly 18% seen once, with approximately 19% in the top ten. Trimming at V came to 5 bases and at J to 6 bases, leaving 10 bases not matched to a gene. Germline lookup yields CDR1 SGHTA and CDR2 FQGNSA. The CDR3 spans 15 residues. The V call is TRBV7-2, the J call TRBJ1-3, with 7 positions matching TRBD1. The sequenced sample consisted of CD8+ T cells from PBMCs. The sequence was collected from a human donor in good health (CMV status not recorded). Some clones in this sample may be carry-over from other donors' samples. The CDR3 DNA is TGTGCCAGCAGCGTACCCCGGACAGGCGAAAACACCATATATTTT. The encoded protein is CASSVPRTGENTIYF.